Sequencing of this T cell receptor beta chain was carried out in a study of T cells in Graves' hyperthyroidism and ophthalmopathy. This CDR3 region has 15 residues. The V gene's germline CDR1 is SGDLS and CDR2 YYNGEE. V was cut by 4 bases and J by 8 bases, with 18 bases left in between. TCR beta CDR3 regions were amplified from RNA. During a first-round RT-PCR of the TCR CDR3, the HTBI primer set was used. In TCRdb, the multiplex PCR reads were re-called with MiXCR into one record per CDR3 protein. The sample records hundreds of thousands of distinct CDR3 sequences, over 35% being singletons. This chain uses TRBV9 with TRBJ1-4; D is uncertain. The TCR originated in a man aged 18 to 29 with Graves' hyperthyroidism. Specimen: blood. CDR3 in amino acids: CASSPGRVREEKLFF. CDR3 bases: TGTGCCAGCAGCCCTGGGAGGGTACGGGAAGAAAAACTGTTTTTT. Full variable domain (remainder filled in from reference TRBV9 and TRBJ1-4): DSGVTQTPKHLITATGQRVTLRCSPRSGDLSVYWYQQSLDQGLQFLIQYYNGEERAKGNILERFSAQQFPDLHSELNLSSLELGDSALYFCASSPGRVREEKLFFGSGTQLSVL.